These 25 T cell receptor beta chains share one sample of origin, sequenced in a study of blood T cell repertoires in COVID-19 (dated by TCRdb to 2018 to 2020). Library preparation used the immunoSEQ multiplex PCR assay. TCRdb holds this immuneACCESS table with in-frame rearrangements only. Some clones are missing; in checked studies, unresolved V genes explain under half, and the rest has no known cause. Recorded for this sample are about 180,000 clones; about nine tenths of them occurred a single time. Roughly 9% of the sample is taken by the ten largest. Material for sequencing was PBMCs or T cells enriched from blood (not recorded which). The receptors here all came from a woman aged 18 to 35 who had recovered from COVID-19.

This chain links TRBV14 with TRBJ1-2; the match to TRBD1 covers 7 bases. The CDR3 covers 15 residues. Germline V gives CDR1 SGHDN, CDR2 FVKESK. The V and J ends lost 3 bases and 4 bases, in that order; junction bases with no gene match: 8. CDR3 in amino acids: CASSQTDREGYGYTF. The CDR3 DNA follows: TGTGCCAGCAGCCAGACCGACAGGGAAGGCTATGGCTACACCTTC.

CDR3 DNA: TGTGCCAGCAGCTCTGGGACTAGCCGGGACCACGAGCAGTACTTC. The encoded protein is CASSSGTSRDHEQYF. The chain is built from TRBV5-4 and TRBJ2-7, with 9 nucleotides matching TRBD2. The junction had 9 bases not matched to a gene; V was cut back by 3 bases and J by 5 bases. CDR1 is SGHNT and CDR2 is YYREEE in the germline V gene (reference sequence). This CDR3 contains 15 residues.

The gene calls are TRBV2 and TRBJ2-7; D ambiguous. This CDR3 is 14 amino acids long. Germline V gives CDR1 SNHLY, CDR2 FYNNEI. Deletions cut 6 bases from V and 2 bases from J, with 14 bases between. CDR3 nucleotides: TGTGCCAGCAGAACCCAAAGCGCCGCCTACGAGCAGTACTTC. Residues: CASRTQSAAYEQYF.

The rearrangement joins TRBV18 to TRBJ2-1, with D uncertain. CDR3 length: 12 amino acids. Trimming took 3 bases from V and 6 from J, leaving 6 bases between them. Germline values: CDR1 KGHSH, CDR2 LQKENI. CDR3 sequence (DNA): TGTGCCAGCTCACCTCCTCTCAATGAGCAGTTCTTC. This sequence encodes CASSPPLNEQFF.

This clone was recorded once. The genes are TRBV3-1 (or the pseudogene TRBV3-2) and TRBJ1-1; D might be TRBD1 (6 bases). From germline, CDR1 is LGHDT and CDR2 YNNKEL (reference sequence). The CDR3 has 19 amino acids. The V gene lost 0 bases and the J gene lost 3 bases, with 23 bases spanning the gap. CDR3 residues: CASSQDFGGAGILYTEAFF. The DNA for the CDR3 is TGTGCCAGCAGCCAAGACTTCGGGGGGGCCGGTATATTGTACACTGAAGCTTTCTTT.

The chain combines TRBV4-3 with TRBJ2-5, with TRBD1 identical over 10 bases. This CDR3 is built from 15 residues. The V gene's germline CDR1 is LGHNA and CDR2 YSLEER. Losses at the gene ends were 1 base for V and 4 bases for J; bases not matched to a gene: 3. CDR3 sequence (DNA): TGCGCCAGCAGCCAAGGACAGGGGGCGGGAGAGACCCAGTACTTC. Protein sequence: CASSQGQGAGETQYF.

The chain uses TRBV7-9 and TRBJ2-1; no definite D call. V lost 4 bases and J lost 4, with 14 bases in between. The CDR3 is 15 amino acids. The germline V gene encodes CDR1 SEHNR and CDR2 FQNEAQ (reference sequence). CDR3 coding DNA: TGTGCCAGCAGCTCAATCCTATCGGGTTACAATGAGCAGTTCTTC. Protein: CASSSILSGYNEQFF.

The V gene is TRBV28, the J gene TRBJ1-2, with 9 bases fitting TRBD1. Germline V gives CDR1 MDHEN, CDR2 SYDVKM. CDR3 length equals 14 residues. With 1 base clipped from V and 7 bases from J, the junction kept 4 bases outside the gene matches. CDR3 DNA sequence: TGTGCCAGCAGTTTATTACAGGGGGCCGGTGGCTACACCTTC. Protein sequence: CASSLLQGAGGYTF.

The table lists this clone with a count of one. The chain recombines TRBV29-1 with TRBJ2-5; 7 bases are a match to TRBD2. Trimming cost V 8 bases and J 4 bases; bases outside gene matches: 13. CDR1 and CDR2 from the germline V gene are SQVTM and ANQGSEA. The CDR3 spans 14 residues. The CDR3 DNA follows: TGCAGCACTCCTCTGAGCGGGAACTTAGAGACCCAGTACTTC. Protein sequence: CSTPLSGNLETQYF.

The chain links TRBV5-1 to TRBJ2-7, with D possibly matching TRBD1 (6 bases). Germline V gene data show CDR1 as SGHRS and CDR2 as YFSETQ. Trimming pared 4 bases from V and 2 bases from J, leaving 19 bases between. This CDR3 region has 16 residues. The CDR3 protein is CASSRGEQGRTYEQYF. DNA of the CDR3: TGCGCCAGCAGCAGAGGGGAACAGGGACGGACCTACGAGCAGTACTTC.

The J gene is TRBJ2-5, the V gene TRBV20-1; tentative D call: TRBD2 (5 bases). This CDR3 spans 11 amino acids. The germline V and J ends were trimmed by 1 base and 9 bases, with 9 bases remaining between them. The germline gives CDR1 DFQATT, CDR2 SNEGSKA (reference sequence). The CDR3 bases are TGCAGTGCTAGAGGGGCCGGGGCCCAGTACTTC. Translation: CSARGAGAQYF.

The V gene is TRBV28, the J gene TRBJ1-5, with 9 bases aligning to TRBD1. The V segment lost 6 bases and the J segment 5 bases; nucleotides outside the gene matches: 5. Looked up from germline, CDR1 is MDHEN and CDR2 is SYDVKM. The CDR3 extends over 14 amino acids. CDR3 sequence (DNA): TGTGCCAGCAGGAAAACAGGGGGCCATCAGCCCCAGCATTTT. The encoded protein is CASRKTGGHQPQHF.

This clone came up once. This CDR3 reads CASGGEGNSSPLHF. The CDR3 DNA sequence: TGTGCCAGCGGAGGGGAGGGAAATAGTTCACCCCTCCACTTT. The chain uses TRBV7-2 and TRBJ1-6, with a weak D call TRBD1 (5 bases). Germline V gives CDR1 SGHTA, CDR2 FQGNSA. The germline V and J ends were trimmed by 8 bases and 9 bases, with 17 bases remaining between them. CDR3 length: 14 amino acids.

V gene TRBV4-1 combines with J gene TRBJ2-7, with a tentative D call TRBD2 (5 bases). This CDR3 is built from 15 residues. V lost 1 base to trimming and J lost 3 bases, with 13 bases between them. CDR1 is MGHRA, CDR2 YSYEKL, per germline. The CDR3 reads CASSQADSAFYEQYF. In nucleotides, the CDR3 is TGCGCCAGCAGCCAAGCCGATAGCGCCTTCTACGAGCAGTACTTC.

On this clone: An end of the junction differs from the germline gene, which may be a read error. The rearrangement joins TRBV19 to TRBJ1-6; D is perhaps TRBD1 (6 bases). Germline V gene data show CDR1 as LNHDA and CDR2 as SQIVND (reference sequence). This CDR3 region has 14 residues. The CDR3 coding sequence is TGTGCCAGTAGAATAGGACAGCTTAATTCACCCCTCCACTTT. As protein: CASRIGQLNSPLHF.

CDR3 coding DNA: TGTGCCAGCTCACCACTTGGGGGGAACTCAAACATTCAGTACTTC. Protein sequence: CASSPLGGNSNIQYF. The chain uses TRBV18 and TRBJ2-4; D is perhaps TRBD2 (6 bases). The CDR3 totals 15 residues. The ends were cut back, 1 base at V and 6 bases at J, with 13 bases in the middle. Germline values: CDR1 KGHSH, CDR2 LQKENI.

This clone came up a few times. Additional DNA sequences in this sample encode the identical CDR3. In nucleotides, the CDR3 is TGTGCCAGCAGCCCAAGACTAGCGGGGGTGTACAATGAGCAGTTCTTC. It translates to CASSPRLAGVYNEQFF. The rearrangement uses TRBV11-2 and TRBJ2-1; the match to TRBD2 covers 12 bases. The length of the CDR3 is 16 residues. Germline CDR1 reads SGHAT; CDR2 reads FQNNGV. V shed 5 bases, J shed 4 bases, and the junction held 6 bases outside the gene matches.

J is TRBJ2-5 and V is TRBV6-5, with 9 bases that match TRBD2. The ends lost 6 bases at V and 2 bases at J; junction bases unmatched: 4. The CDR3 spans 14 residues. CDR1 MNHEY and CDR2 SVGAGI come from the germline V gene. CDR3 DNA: TGTGCCAGCAGGCCCGGACTAGCGCAAGAGACCCAGTACTTC. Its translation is CASRPGLAQETQYF.

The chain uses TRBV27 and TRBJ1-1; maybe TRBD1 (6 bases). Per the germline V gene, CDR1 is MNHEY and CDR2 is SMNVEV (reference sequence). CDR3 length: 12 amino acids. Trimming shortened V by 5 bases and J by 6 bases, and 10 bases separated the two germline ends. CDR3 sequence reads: CASSITGSEAFF. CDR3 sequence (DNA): TGTGCCAGCAGTATAACAGGGTCTGAAGCTTTCTTT.

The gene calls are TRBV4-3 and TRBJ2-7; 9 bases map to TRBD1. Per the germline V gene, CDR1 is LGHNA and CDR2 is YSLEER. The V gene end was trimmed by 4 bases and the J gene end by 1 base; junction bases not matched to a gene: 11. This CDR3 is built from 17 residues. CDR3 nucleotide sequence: TGCGCCAGCAGCCCCAGTTCGGGGGACAGGGAGTCCTACGAGCAGTACTTC. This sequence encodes CASSPSSGDRESYEQYF.

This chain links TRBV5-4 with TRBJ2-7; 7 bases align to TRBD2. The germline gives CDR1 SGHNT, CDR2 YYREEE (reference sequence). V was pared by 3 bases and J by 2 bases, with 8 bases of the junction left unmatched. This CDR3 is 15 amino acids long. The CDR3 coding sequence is TGTGCCAGCAGCTCCCCAGCTAGCGGAACCTACGAGCAGTACTTC. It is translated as CASSSPASGTYEQYF.

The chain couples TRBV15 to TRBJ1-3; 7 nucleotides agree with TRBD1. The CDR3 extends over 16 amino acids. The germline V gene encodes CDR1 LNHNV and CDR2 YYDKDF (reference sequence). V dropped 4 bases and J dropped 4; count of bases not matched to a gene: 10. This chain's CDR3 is CATSKTGTDTGNTIYF. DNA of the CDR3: TGTGCCACCAGCAAAACCGGGACAGACACAGGAAACACCATATATTTT.

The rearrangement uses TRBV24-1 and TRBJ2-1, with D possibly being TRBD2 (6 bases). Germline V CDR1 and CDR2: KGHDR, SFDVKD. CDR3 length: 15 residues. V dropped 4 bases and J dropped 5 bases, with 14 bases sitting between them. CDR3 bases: TGTGCCACCAGTGACCTGTTTGGGACTCACAATGAGCAGTTCTTC. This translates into CATSDLFGTHNEQFF.

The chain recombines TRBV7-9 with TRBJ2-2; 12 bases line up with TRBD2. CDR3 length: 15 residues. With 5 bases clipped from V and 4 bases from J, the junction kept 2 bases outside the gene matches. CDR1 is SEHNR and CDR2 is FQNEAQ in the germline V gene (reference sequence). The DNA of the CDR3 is TGTGCCAGCAGCCCTAGCGGGAGGGGCACCGGGGAGCTGTTTTTT. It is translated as CASSPSGRGTGELFF.

CDR3 sequence: CASSAQGVGSGNIQYF. CDR3 DNA: TGTGCCAGCAGTGCACAGGGAGTGGGGTCGGGGAACATTCAGTACTTC. The J gene is TRBJ2-4, the V gene TRBV2; a possible D gene is TRBD1 (6 bases). The germline V gene encodes CDR1 SNHLY and CDR2 FYNNEI. With 4 bases removed from V and 7 bases from J, the gap between germline ends came to 20 bases. The CDR3 covers 16 residues.